The T cell receptor (beta chain) described here comes from a study of CD8 T cells in Susac syndrome. Reverse transcription of about 0.5 to 1 ug RNA used random hexamers. An immunoSEQ multiplex PCR generated amplified TCR beta CDR3 products spanning 54 Vbeta and 13 Jbeta. TCRdb reanalysed the immunoSEQ multiplex PCR reads using MiXCR and keeps one entry per CDR3 protein. The table has some 200,000 distinct CDR3 sequences, roughly nine tenths seen once; the top ten hold around 0.085%. Trimming took off 4 bases at V and 1 base at J, with 14 bases between the two ends. There are 15 residues in the CDR3. In germline, CDR1 is MNHEY, CDR2 SVGAGI. Study conclusions and caveats: CD4+ T cell repertoires in Susac syndrome exhibited no evidence of clonal expansion.

The authors carried out high-throughput sequencing of TCR beta. They applied it to CD8+ and CD4+ T cells obtained from blood. In contrast to the negatively isolated CD8+ and CD4+ T cells, TEMRA cells were FACS-enriched. Note on this clonotype: Antigen specificity is unknown.

The sequence was obtained from a human donor with Susac syndrome. The chain carries TRBV6-5 and TRBJ2-7; maybe TRBD1 (6 bases). Sequencing was done on a sample of CD4+ T cells from PBMCs. CDR3 nucleotide sequence: TGTGCCAGCAGTTCCGGGACACTCCTTTCCTACGAGCAGTACTTC. This codes for CASSSGTLLSYEQYF.